This entry describes one TCR beta chain. Its antigen remains undetermined. No per-base quality is available; no much larger clone lies one base away. This specimen belongs to a study of identifying expanded T cells in peripheral blood (dated by TCRdb to between 2018 and 2021). Study-level background: Four technical replicates, made by sequencing separate aliquots from the same pool of genomic DNA, were compared pairwise. General conclusions and limits of the study: In all healthy donors, the variance in clone template counts between samples taken roughly two weeks apart rose significantly as total template count increased. It was expected by the authors that biological variance in healthy repertoires might increase further over much longer intervals, such as months to years. The binomial model flagged about 1.3 differentially abundant clones between technical replicates but approximately 15 over around two weeks and 18 to 20 over about 4 weeks. Both the number of clones called differentially abundant and the false-positive rate were significantly reduced by the beta-binomial model across all healthy-donor time intervals.

TCRbeta CDR3 regions were profiled by bias-controlled multiplex PCR amplification of genomic DNA with the immunoSEQ Assay. The original pipeline was this. To quantify the absolute abundance of each unique TCRbeta CDR3 region, the sequences were collapsed and filtered. Differential abundance was tested with two models: a binomial (Fisher-equivalent) model and a beta-binomial model that adds time-dependent variance fitted from healthy donors. Any clone with fewer than 5 combined templates was excluded, and a clone was called differentially abundant if its Benjamini-Hochberg FDR was below 0.01. In the beta-binomial model, variance was expressed as a function of the total template count across the two samples, in the form v = (b*log(k)+a)^2. TCRdb carries this immuneACCESS record with in-frame sequences only. Its versions omit some clonotypes, under half of them owing to an unresolved V gene in the studies checked, with the rest unexplained. V and J calls and clone size are as listed in that table; D and trimming were resolved from the DNA. Within this sample are roughly 63,000 clones, with over 75% of them counted one time only. The top ten constitute approximately 19% of the sample.

The cysteine opens and the phenylalanine closes a CDR3 of 13 amino acids. Only CDR3 DNA remains: 39 bases, in frame from the first base. CDR1 and CDR2 are read off the germline V gene as MGHRA and YSYEKL. V is cut by 2 bases and J by 5 bases, and the space between the germline ends is 9 bases. During the collection period, no immune events, such as infections, were documented for the healthy donors. Blood repertoires from healthy donors were used as a training cohort for calibrating time-dependent variance in a beta-binomial model of differential abundance of T-cell clones. The training cohort was composed of roughly 10 healthy donors, 3 female and 7 male. An age range of about 25 to 64 years, with an average of about 45 years, was recorded for the donors. Whole blood was collected from each healthy donor at three time points spaced two weeks apart and obtained from a commercial supplier. For immunosequencing, genomic DNA was extracted from whole blood that had not been sorted.

What was sequenced was blood. The V and J genes are TRBV4-1 and TRBJ2-5; no D gene is confidently identified. This clonotype originated in a person aged 18-70 years in good health. The nucleotide sequence is given as TGCGCCAGCAGCCAACTCACCGAGGAGACCCAGTACTTC. Its protein product is CASSQLTEETQYF.